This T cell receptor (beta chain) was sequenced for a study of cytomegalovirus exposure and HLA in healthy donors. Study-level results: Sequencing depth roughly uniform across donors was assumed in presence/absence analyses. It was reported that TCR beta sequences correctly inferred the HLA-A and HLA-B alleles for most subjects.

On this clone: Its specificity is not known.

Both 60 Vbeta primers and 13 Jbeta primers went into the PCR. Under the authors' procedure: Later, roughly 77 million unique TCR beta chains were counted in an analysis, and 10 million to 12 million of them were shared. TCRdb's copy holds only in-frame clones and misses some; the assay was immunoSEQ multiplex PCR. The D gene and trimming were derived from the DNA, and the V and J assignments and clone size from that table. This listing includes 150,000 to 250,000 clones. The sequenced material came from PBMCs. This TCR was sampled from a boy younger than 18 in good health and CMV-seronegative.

The CDR3 DNA reads as TGCGCCAGCAGCCAAGATCGGTCGGGGGACACTGAAGCTTTCTTT. Translating it yields CASSQDRSGDTEAFF. The chain joins TRBV4-1 to TRBJ1-1; a weak D match, TRBD1 (5 bases). This CDR3 is 15 amino acids long. The germline gives CDR1 MGHRA, CDR2 YSYEKL. The germline V and J ends were trimmed by 0 bases and 3 bases, with 11 bases remaining between them.